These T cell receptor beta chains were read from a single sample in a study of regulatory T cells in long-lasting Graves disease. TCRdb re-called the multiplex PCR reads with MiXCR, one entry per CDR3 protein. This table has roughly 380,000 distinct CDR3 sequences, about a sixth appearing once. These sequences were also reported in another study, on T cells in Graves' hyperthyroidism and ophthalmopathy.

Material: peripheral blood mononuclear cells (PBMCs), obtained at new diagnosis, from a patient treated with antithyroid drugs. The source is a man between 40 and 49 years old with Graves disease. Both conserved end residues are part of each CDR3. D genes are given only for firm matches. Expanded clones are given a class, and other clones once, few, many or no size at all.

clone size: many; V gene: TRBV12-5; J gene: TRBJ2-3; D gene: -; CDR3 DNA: TGTGCTAGTGGTTTGCTCTGGGGAAGCTGGGCGCAGTATTTT; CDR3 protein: CASGLLWGSWAQYF
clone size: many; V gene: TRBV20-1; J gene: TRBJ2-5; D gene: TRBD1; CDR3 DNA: TGCAGTGCCCTAAGAGGACAGGGAATATGGAAGCAAGAGACCCAGTACTTC; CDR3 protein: CSALRGQGIWKQETQYF
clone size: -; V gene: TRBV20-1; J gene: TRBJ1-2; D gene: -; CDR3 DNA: TGCAGTGCCCCCCACACAGATAATCCTGGCTACACCTTC; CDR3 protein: CSAPHTDNPGYTF
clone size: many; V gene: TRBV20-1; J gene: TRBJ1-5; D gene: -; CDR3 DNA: TGCAGTGCTAGTTCGACACCTCAGCCCCAGCATTTT; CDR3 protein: CSASSTPQPQHF
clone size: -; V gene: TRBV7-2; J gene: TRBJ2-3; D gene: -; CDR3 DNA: TGTGCCAGCAGCCAGGGCCCAATGGGGACAGATACGCAGTATTTT; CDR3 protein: CASSQGPMGTDTQYF
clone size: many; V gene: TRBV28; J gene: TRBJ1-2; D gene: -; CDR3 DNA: TGTGCCAGCAGTGTCACGGGGGTCCACTATGGCTACACCTTC; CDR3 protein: CASSVTGVHYGYTF
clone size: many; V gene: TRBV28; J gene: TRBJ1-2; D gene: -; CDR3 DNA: TGTGCCAGCGGTACTCGGCATACCCGAGATGGCTACACCTTC; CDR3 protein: CASGTRHTRDGYTF
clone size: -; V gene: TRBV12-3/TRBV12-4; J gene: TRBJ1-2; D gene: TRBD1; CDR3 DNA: TGTGCCAGCATCCGGGCAGGGGGCCAAGGCTACACCTTC; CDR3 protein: CASIRAGGQGYTF
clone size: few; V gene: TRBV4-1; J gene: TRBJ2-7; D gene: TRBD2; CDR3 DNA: TGCGCCAGCAGCCAAGGGCGGCGGGGGAACTACGAGCAGTACTTC; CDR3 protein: CASSQGRRGNYEQYF
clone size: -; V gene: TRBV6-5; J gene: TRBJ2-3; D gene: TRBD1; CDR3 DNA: TGTGCCAGCAGTTACTCGGGACAGGGAAATACAGATACGCAGTATTTT; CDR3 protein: CASSYSGQGNTDTQYF
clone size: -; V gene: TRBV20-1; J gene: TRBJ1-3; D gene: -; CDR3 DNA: TGCAGTGCTAGAGATTCGGCAAGCTCTGGAAACACCATATATTTT; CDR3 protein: CSARDSASSGNTIYF
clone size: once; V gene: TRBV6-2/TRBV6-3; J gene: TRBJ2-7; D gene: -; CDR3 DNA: TGTGCCAGCTCCCACCCAGGCGGCGGCCTGGACGAGCAGTACTTC; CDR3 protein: CASSHPGGGLDEQYF
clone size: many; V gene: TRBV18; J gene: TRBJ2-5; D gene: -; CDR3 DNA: TGTGCCAGCTCGCCGACTCCTGCCCCCTGGGAGACCCAGTACTTC; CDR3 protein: CASSPTPAPWETQYF
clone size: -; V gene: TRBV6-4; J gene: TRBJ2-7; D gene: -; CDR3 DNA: TGTGCCAGCATCCAACCGTCGGAACACTACGAGCAGTACTTC; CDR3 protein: CASIQPSEHYEQYF
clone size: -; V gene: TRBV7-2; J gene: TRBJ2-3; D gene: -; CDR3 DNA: TGTGCCAGCAGCGCCGGGACCCCCCCCACAGATACGCAGTATTTT; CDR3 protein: CASSAGTPPTDTQYF
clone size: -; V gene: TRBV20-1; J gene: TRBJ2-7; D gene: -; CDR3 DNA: TGCAGTCCGGGACAACCGCCCTACGAGCAGTACTTC; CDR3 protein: CSPGQPPYEQYF
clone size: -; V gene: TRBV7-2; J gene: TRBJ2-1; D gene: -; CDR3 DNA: TGTGCCAGCAGCTTAGTCGGAGGGATGGGTTTCCACAATGAGCAGTTCTTC; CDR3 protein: CASSLVGGMGFHNEQFF
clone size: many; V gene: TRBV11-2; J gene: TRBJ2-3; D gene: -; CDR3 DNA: TGTGCCAGCAGCTTGGAGGTAGTGCATACGCAGTATTTT; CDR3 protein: CASSLEVVHTQYF
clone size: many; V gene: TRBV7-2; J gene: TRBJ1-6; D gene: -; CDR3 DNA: TGTGCCAGCAGCTTAATGGGGAGAGGAGGTTCACCCCTCCACTTT; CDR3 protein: CASSLMGRGGSPLHF
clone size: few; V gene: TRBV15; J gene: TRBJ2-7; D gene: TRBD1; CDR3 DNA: TGTGCCACCAGCATTAGACAGGGTGTTTACGAGCAGTACTTC; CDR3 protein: CATSIRQGVYEQYF
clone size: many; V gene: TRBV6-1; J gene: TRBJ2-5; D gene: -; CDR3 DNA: TGTGCCAGCGGGAATCAGGGCGGAGGGACCCAGTACTTC; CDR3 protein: CASGNQGGGTQYF
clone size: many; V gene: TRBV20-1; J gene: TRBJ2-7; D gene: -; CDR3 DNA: TGCAGTGCTAGAGATAGGACGGCCCCACGGATAGGCTCCTACGAGCAGTACTTC; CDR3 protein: CSARDRTAPRIGSYEQYF
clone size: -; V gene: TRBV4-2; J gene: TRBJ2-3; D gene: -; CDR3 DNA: TGTACCAGCAGCCAAGTTCTAGCGCTAGATACGCAGTATTTT; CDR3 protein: CTSSQVLALDTQYF
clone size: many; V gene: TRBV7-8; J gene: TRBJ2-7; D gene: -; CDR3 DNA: TGTGCCAGCAGCTTCGATAGGGGCTGGCAGTACTTC; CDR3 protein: CASSFDRGWQYF